The following is a TCR beta chain sequence with its context. The method was immunoSEQ multiplex PCR; TCRdb's version includes in-frame clones alone and lacks a portion of them. The sample carries some 96,000 clones, roughly 87% recorded once. The sample comes from a study of control samples from healthy donors and cancer patients. The sequence came from a woman in her forties or fifties in good health. Sequenced material: blood.

CDR3 residues: CASSEEGTGELFF. The CDR3 DNA reads TGTGCCAGCAGTGAAGAAGGGACCGGGGAGCTGTTTTTT. The chain employs TRBV2 and TRBJ2-2, with D hard to call. The CDR3 is made up of 13 amino acids. Trimming stripped 1 base from V and 5 bases from J, with 5 bases between. CDR1 SNHLY and CDR2 FYNNEI come from the germline V gene.